This passage covers 16 T cell receptor beta chains from one sample sequenced in a study of siplizumab effects on memory and regulatory T cells. TCRdb keeps only in-frame clones here, not all; method: immunoSEQ multiplex PCR. The top ten clones hold more than 2.5% of a sample with some 100,000 clones, 91% of them seen once. The sequenced sample consisted of CD4+ T cells sorted from blood. These TCRs come from a human donor in good health. Some clones in this sample may be carry-over from other donors' samples.

The genes are TRBV7-3 and TRBJ2-3; 7 nucleotides line up with TRBD2. From germline, CDR1 is SGHTA and CDR2 FQGTGA. Trimming took 2 bases from V and 5 from J; bases not matched to a gene: 4. There are 14 residues in the CDR3. CDR3 residues: CASSLLAGVDTQYF. The DNA for the CDR3 is TGTGCCAGCAGCTTACTCGCGGGAGTAGATACGCAGTATTTT.

The J gene is TRBJ1-2, the V gene TRBV27; weak D call: TRBD1 (5 bases). CDR1 and CDR2 from the germline V gene are MNHEY and SMNVEV (reference sequence). The V end lost 7 bases, the J end lost 4 bases, and 16 bases lay between the germline ends. The CDR3 is made up of 14 amino acids. For the CDR3, the DNA is TGTGCCAGCAACGGAGGGACCTCTAGCTATGGCTACACCTTC. This gives the protein CASNGGTSSYGYTF.

V is TRBV27 and J is TRBJ2-7; D may be TRBD1 or TRBD2 (6 bases each). The CDR3 has 13 amino acids. The germline V gene encodes CDR1 MNHEY and CDR2 SMNVEV (reference sequence). The V gene lost 8 bases and the J gene lost 7 bases, with 18 bases spanning the gap. The CDR3 nucleotides are TGTGCCAGCGCCAACAGGGCGGCGGGGGAGCAGTACTTC. It encodes CASANRAAGEQYF.

J is TRBJ1-1 and V is TRBV18; D remains ambiguous. This CDR3 spans 13 amino acids. Germline V gene sequence: CDR1 KGHSH, CDR2 LQKENI. V lost 6 bases to trimming and J lost 4 bases, with 12 bases between them. This chain's CDR3 is CASSPDGVTEAFF. The CDR3 region has the DNA TGTGCCAGCTCCCCCGATGGGGTCACTGAAGCTTTCTTT.

This clone has more than one count but fewer than ten. The V call is TRBV19, the J call TRBJ1-5, with D tentatively TRBD1 (5 bases). Between the trimmed V and J ends, which lost 4 bases and 1 base, there was a span of 5 bases. The CDR3 runs 13 residues. Per germline, CDR1 LNHDA and CDR2 SQIVND (reference sequence). CDR3 residues: CASSRDSNQPQHF. The DNA for the CDR3 is TGTGCCAGTAGTAGGGACAGCAATCAGCCCCAGCATTTT.

The chain employs TRBV6-6 and TRBJ1-2; D unclear. Per germline, CDR1 MNHNY and CDR2 SVGAGI (reference sequence). V lost 3 bases and J lost 0, with 8 bases in between. The CDR3 is 14 amino acids. Here the CDR3 reads CASSYLQPNYGYTF. The CDR3 region has the DNA TGTGCCAGCAGTTATTTGCAGCCTAACTATGGCTACACCTTC.

The chain uses TRBV27 and TRBJ2-1; no clear D gene. The CDR3 is 15 residues long. Germline CDR1 and CDR2: MNHEY and SMNVEV (reference sequence). V shed 7 bases and J shed 0 bases, with 13 bases lying between them. CDR3 sequence: CASTRRSGSYNEQFF. The CDR3 nucleotides read TGTGCCAGCACTCGTAGGTCAGGCTCCTACAATGAGCAGTTCTTC.

This chain joins TRBV15 and TRBJ1-6; 8 nucleotides line up with TRBD1. The CDR3 is 16 amino acids. CDR1 and CDR2 (germline): LNHNV, YYDKDF (reference sequence). V shed 1 base, J shed 7 bases, and the junction held 6 bases outside the gene matches. The chain's CDR3 is CATSRAGTGKNSPLHF. The DNA of the CDR3 is TGTGCCACCAGCAGAGCCGGGACAGGAAAAAATTCACCCCTCCACTTT.

The CDR3: CASSSQGSGYEQYF. The CDR3 nucleotides read TGTGCCAGCAGCTCGCAGGGTTCGGGTTACGAGCAGTACTTC. The rearrangement links TRBV11-2 to TRBJ2-7, with D possibly being TRBD1 (5 bases). Germline V gene lookup returns CDR1 SGHAT and CDR2 FQNNGV. The CDR3 runs to 14 residues. Trimming took off 4 bases at V and 4 bases at J, with 14 bases between the two ends.

V is TRBV6-6 and J is TRBJ1-1; D is unclear. Deletions cut 2 bases from V and 11 bases from J, with 9 bases between. Germline V gives CDR1 MNHNY, CDR2 SVGAGI (reference sequence). This CDR3 is 11 amino acids long. The CDR3 protein is CASSYGGTAFF. The CDR3 region has the DNA TGTGCCAGCAGTTACGGTGGAACGGCTTTCTTT.

The rearrangement joins TRBV28 to TRBJ2-7; D not certain. V was shortened by 3 bases and J by 0 bases, with 18 bases between the two germline ends. This CDR3 is built from 17 residues. CDR1 and CDR2 from the germline V gene are MDHEN and SYDVKM. CDR3 residues: CASSLPPRIVSSYEQYF. CDR3 in DNA: TGTGCCAGCAGTTTGCCGCCCAGAATAGTAAGCTCCTACGAGCAGTACTTC.

This clone was seen only once. The chain employs TRBV7-2 and TRBJ1-3; D unresolved. Germline assignment: CDR1 SGHTA and CDR2 FQGNSA. This CDR3 comprises 15 residues. The ends were cut back, 6 bases at V and 2 bases at J, with 14 bases in the middle. CDR3 sequence: CASSSQVFTGNTIYF. In DNA, the CDR3 is TGTGCCAGCAGTTCTCAGGTGTTTACTGGAAACACCATATATTTT.

CDR3 region: CASSERRVSDTQYF. DNA for the CDR3: TGTGCCAGCAGCGAGCGCCGGGTTTCAGATACGCAGTATTTT. V and J are TRBV6-5 and TRBJ2-3; D remains unclear. Trimming stripped 6 bases from V and 4 bases from J, with 14 bases between. The CDR3 is 14 amino acids. CDR1 and CDR2 (germline): MNHEY, SVGAGI.

This rearrangement joins TRBV11-1 to TRBJ2-1; possibly TRBD1 for D (6 bases). V was trimmed by 5 bases and J by 3 bases, leaving 8 bases between them. This CDR3 is built from 13 residues. CDR1 and CDR2 (germline): SGHAT, FQDESV (reference sequence). CDR3 loop: CASSTGLYNEQFF. The DNA for the CDR3 is TGTGCCAGCAGCACAGGGCTCTACAATGAGCAGTTCTTC.

J is TRBJ1-1 and V is TRBV15, with D perhaps TRBD1 (6 bases). Germline values: CDR1 LNHNV, CDR2 YYDKDF (reference sequence). V was clipped by 6 bases and J by 5 bases, with 16 bases between them. This CDR3 comprises 14 residues. Here the CDR3 reads CATRRTEGGTEAFF. CDR3 DNA: TGTGCCACCAGGCGTACGGAGGGGGGGACTGAAGCTTTCTTT.

V usage is TRBV21-1 and J usage is TRBJ2-2. TRBV21-1 is described as a pseudogene. The CDR3 spans 15 residues. The CDR3 spells CASRSPWANTGELFF. Written as DNA, the CDR3 is TGTGCCAGCAGGTCTCCCTGGGCGAACACCGGGGAGCTGTTTTTT.